The clone carrying this T cell receptor (beta chain) was seen ten or more times. Its antigen is still unknown. This entry belongs to a study of identical twins. Findings and limits, study-wide: Model-predicted out-of-frame TCR alpha sharing fell below observed values in monozygotic twins. Zero-insertion analyses were open to partial confounding by invariant MAIT and iNKT cells.

Unique molecular identifiers were in the cDNA, with template-switch universal primer binding. One entry per CDR3 protein, called by TCRdb with MiXCR from the 5' RACE reads. This sample has 690,000 or so distinct CDR3 sequences, with 5.5% to 6.5% found just once. J lost 4 bases, V lost 8 bases, and 11 bases had no gene match. Germline CDR1 ENHRY, CDR2 SYGVKD. The CDR3 covers 14 residues. This receptor was identified in a man aged 18 to 29 in good health. This sequence joins TRBV10-3 and TRBJ2-7; 7 bases match TRBD1. The sequencing sample was made of naive T cells sorted from blood. The CDR3 loop reads CAIPKGAAPYEQYF. CDR3 in DNA: TGTGCCATCCCTAAGGGGGCCGCACCTTACGAGCAGTACTTC.